A single sample is the source of the 16 T cell receptor beta chains below, sequenced in a study of cytomegalovirus exposure and HLA in healthy donors. Primers: 60 Vbeta forward and 13 Jbeta reverse. Clones were read by immunoSEQ multiplex PCR, and TCRdb kept only the in-frame ones, dropping some. The data show some 130,000 clones, around three quarters seen once. Sequenced material: PBMCs. The receptors stem from a male donor in good health and CMV-seronegative.

This clone has only one observation. The chain joins TRBV5-1 to TRBJ2-3; 14 positions agree with TRBD2. CDR1 is SGHRS, CDR2 YFSETQ, per germline. Trimming removed 4 bases from V and 4 bases from J; junction bases left unmatched: 5. The CDR3 extends over 16 amino acids. The chain's CDR3 is CASSAGLAGESDTQYF. CDR3 nucleotide sequence: TGCGCCAGCAGCGCGGGACTAGCGGGGGAATCAGATACGCAGTATTTT.

The chain couples TRBV25-1 to TRBJ2-1, with 8 bases identical to TRBD1. Germline V gene lookup returns CDR1 MGHDK and CDR2 SYGVNS. Germline trimming cut 5 bases from V and 1 base from J; bases unmatched to any gene: 4. CDR3 length: 15 amino acids. The CDR3 spells CASSRTGGSYNEQFF. The DNA of the CDR3 is TGTGCCAGCAGTCGAACAGGGGGGTCCTACAATGAGCAGTTCTTC.

The chain couples TRBV4-1 to TRBJ1-5, with a weak D call TRBD1 (6 bases). Trimming pared 1 base from V and 0 bases from J, leaving 13 bases between. Germline lookup yields CDR1 MGHRA and CDR2 YSYEKL. The CDR3 covers 17 residues. The CDR3 DNA follows: TGCGCCAGCAGCCAAGGACCGAGACAGGTTAGCAATCAGCCCCAGCATTTT. Translation gives CASSQGPRQVSNQPQHF.

This clone has just a few counts. The rearrangement joins TRBV14 to TRBJ2-2, with 8 bases aligning to TRBD2. The germline gives CDR1 SGHDN, CDR2 FVKESK. V shed 6 bases, J shed 2 bases, and the junction held 11 bases outside the gene matches. This CDR3 has 17 amino acids. The CDR3 reads CASSLRGGRLNTGELFF. The CDR3 region has the DNA TGTGCCAGCAGTCTCCGGGGGGGACGCCTCAACACCGGGGAGCTGTTTTTT.

J is TRBJ2-5 and V is TRBV5-1; TRBD2 matches at 16 bases. Germline CDR1 SGHRS, CDR2 YFSETQ. The V and J ends lost 4 bases and 5 bases, in that order; junction bases with no gene match: 8. The CDR3 loop spans 17 amino acids. CDR3 DNA: TGCGCCAGCAGCCCCGGGACTAGCGGGGGGGCATTGGAGACCCAGTACTTC. Amino acid sequence: CASSPGTSGGALETQYF. Full variable domain (remainder filled in from reference TRBV5-1 and TRBJ2-5): KAGVTQTPRYLIKTRGQQVTLSCSPISGHRSVSWYQQTPGQGLQFLFEYFSETQRNKGNFPGRFSGRQFSNSRSEMNVSTLELGDSALYLCASSPGTSGGALETQYFGPGTRLLVL.

The chain is built from TRBV28 and TRBJ2-7, with no clear D. The CDR3 runs to 15 residues. CDR1 and CDR2 (germline): MDHEN, SYDVKM. The ends were cut back, 7 bases at V and 5 bases at J, with 21 bases in the middle. CDR3 in amino acids: CASISGPESMNEQYF. CDR3 coding DNA: TGTGCCAGCATATCTGGCCCGGAGAGCATGAACGAGCAGTACTTC.

This chain connects TRBV27 to TRBJ1-3; 9 positions match TRBD1. Germline V lookup: CDR1 MNHEY, CDR2 SMNVEV (reference sequence). Trimming removed 4 bases from V and 8 bases from J; junction bases left unmatched: 3. This CDR3 is 13 amino acids long. CDR3 nucleotide sequence: TGTGCCAGCAGTTCGGGACAGGGCTACACCATATATTTT. The encoded protein is CASSSGQGYTIYF.

This chain connects TRBV7-2 to TRBJ1-4; TRBD1 is a possible D gene (5 bases). CDR1 and CDR2 from the germline V gene are SGHTA and FQGNSA. Between the trimmed V and J ends, which lost 5 bases and 5 bases, there was a span of 9 bases. The CDR3 runs to 13 residues. Here the CDR3 reads CASSTTENEKLFF. DNA for the CDR3: TGTGCCAGCAGCACGACAGAAAATGAAAAACTGTTTTTT.

This clone was found once. The chain has TRBV7-9 and TRBJ1-4, with unresolved D. V was clipped by 1 base and J by 0 bases, with 9 bases between them. CDR3 length: 16 residues. Germline CDR1 and CDR2: SEHNR and FQNEAQ (reference sequence). For the CDR3, the DNA is TGTGCCAGCAGCTTAGAAGACTTAGCAACTAATGAAAAACTGTTTTTT. This codes for CASSLEDLATNEKLFF.

The genes are TRBV6-1 and TRBJ2-1; D gene uncertain. The V gene's germline CDR1 is MNHNS and CDR2 SASEGT. The CDR3 totals 14 residues. The V and J ends lost 6 bases and 9 bases respectively, with 18 bases between them. The CDR3 coding sequence is TGTGCCAGCAGACTGGCGGCCGTGGGTGGTGAGCAGTTCTTC. Its translation: CASRLAAVGGEQFF.

This clone was picked up one time. The junction does not match germline at one end; this may be a read error. The rearrangement joins TRBV7-9 to TRBJ2-7, with D unresolved. The germline V gene encodes CDR1 SEHNR and CDR2 FQNEAQ (reference sequence). This CDR3 contains 12 residues. The CDR3 nucleotides are TGTTCCAGCAGCTTAAACAGCTACGAGCAGTACTTC. This encodes CSSSLNSYEQYF.

This clone was detected only once. The chain joins TRBV2 to TRBJ1-5; D gene uncertain. The CDR3 runs 15 residues. Between the trimmed V and J ends, which lost 3 bases and 0 bases, there was a span of 9 bases. CDR1 is SNHLY, CDR2 FYNNEI, per germline. In DNA form, the CDR3 reads TGTGCCAGCAGTGACCCGCGGGGTAGCAATCAGCCCCAGCATTTT. Amino acids: CASSDPRGSNQPQHF.

This sequence joins TRBV30 and TRBJ1-6; tentative D call: TRBD1 (6 bases). V was pared by 3 bases and J by 9 bases, with 12 bases between. This CDR3 has 13 residues. Germline loops: CDR1 GTSNPN, CDR2 SVGIG (reference sequence). DNA of the CDR3: TGTGCCTGGAGATCACAGGGAAGTTCACCCCTCCACTTT. It codes for CAWRSQGSSPLHF.

The sample holds one count of this clone. The CDR3 nucleotides are TGTGCCAGCACTCCAGGGGGGTTTGGAGCTTTCTTT. Protein: CASTPGGFGAFF. The chain recombines TRBV7-2 with TRBJ1-1; 7 bases are shared with TRBD1. Unmatched junction bases numbered 9, after V lost 7 bases and J lost 10 bases. There are 12 residues in the CDR3. The V gene's germline CDR1 is SGHTA and CDR2 FQGNSA.

This chain connects TRBV7-2 to TRBJ1-5, with D tentatively TRBD1 (5 bases). CDR3 length equals 16 residues. Germline CDR1 reads SGHTA; CDR2 reads FQGNSA. Trimming stripped 6 bases from V and 0 bases from J, with 15 bases between. CDR3 sequence reads: CASSFQTVYSNQPQHF. In nucleotides, the CDR3 is TGTGCCAGCAGTTTCCAGACAGTTTATAGCAATCAGCCCCAGCATTTT.

The chain carries TRBV19 and TRBJ1-1; D uncertain. The germline gives CDR1 LNHDA, CDR2 SQIVND (reference sequence). CDR3 length: 13 amino acids. V lost 3 bases and J 6 bases, leaving 11 bases between the germline ends. This CDR3 is CASSMEGSSEAFF. CDR3 nucleotide sequence: TGTGCCAGTAGTATGGAGGGAAGCTCTGAAGCTTTCTTT.